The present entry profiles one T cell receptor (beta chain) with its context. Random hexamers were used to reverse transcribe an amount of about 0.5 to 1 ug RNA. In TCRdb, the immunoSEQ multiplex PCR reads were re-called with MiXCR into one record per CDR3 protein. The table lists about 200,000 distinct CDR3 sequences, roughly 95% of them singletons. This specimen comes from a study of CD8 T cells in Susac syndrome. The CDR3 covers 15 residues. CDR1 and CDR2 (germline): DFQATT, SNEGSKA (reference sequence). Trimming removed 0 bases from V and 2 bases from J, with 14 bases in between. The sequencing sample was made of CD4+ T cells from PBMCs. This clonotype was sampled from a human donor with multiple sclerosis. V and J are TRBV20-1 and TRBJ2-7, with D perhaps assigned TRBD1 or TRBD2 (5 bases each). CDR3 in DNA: TGCAGTGCTAGAGAGGGCATCGGGACCCCCTACGAGCAGTACTTC. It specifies CSAREGIGTPYEQYF.